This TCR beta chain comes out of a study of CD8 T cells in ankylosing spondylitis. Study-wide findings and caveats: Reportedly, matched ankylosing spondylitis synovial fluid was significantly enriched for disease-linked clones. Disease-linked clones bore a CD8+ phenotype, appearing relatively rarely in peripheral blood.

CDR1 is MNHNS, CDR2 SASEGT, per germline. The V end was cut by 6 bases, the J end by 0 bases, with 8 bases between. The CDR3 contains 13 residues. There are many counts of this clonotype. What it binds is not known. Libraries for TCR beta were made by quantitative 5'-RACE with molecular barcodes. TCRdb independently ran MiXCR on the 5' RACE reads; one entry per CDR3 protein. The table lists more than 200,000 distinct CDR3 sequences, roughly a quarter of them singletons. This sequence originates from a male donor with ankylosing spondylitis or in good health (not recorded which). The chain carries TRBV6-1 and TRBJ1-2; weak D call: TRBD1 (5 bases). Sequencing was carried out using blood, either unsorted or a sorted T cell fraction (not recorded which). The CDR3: CASRRGANYGYTF. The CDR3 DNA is TGTGCCAGCAGGAGAGGGGCTAACTATGGCTACACCTTC.